The clone carrying this T cell receptor beta chain was counted a few times. Its specificity is unknown. The data derive from a study of T cell repertoires in cytomegalovirus infection. Study-wide context: Both CMV infection and a matching HLA type were indicated by public TCR beta signatures. Study-wide results and caveats: Identification of carriers of CMV plus the relevant HLA was achieved through cumulative public TCR beta family frequency.

The CDR3 length is 16 residues. Losses at the gene ends were 4 bases for V and 8 bases for J; bases not matched to a gene: 13. TCRdb reanalysed the reads using MiXCR and keeps one entry per CDR3 protein. The sample has 900,000 to 950,000 distinct CDR3 sequences, around 31% seen once; the top ten hold over 12%. The genes are TRBV12-3 or TRBV12-4 and TRBJ2-5; 10 bases fit TRBD2. This TCR was sampled from a human donor in good health (CMV status not recorded). Some clones in this sample may be carry-over from other donors' samples. Sequenced here: cultured CD8+ T cells from PBMCs, sampled from culture after CMV antigen stimulation. CDR3 sequence (DNA): TGTGCCAGCAGTTGGGCTAGCGGGGGCCATAAGAGAACCCAGTACTTC. It specifies CASSWASGGHKRTQYF.